One sample yielded the 5 T cell receptor beta chains listed below, sequenced in a study of T-cell reconstitution after alpha-beta-depleted transplantation in children. TCRbeta library preparation incorporated unique molecular identifiers. MiXCR was run by TCRdb on the PCR reads, yielding one entry per CDR3 protein. The table includes 450,000 to 500,000 distinct CDR3 sequences, around 12% detected once. Here the sequenced sample was PBMCs from the stem cell graft donor, taken from the stem cell graft. Receptor source: a human donor who donated a stem cell graft to a child with combined immunodeficiency.

This clonotype occurred many times. The rearrangement links TRBV7-9 to TRBJ2-5; 7 bases map to TRBD1. Germline V gives CDR1 SEHNR, CDR2 FQNEAQ (reference sequence). The CDR3 contains 15 residues. V lost 2 bases and J lost 4; bases outside the gene matches: 7. The CDR3 sequence: CASSLPRRQGETQYF. CDR3 coding DNA: TGTGCCAGCAGCTTACCGAGACGACAGGGAGAGACCCAGTACTTC.

The chain couples TRBV19 to TRBJ2-1; D unresolved. The CDR3 spans 13 residues. V was trimmed by 7 bases and J by 7 bases, leaving 14 bases between them. Germline CDR1 is LNHDA and CDR2 is SQIVND (reference sequence). The CDR3 reads CASMSLGGNEQFF. In DNA form, the CDR3 reads TGTGCCAGTATGAGTCTAGGCGGTAATGAGCAGTTCTTC. Using reference TRBV19 and TRBJ2-1 for the parts outside the CDR3, the full variable domain is DGGITQSPKYLFRKEGQNVTLSCEQNLNHDAMYWYRQDPGQGLRLIYYSQIVNDFQKGDIAEGYSVSREKKESFPLTVTSAQKNPTAFYLCASMSLGGNEQFFGPGTRLTVL.

CDR3 bases: TGCAGCGTTGAAGATCTAGGGAGAAAGACCCAGTACTTC. Protein sequence: CSVEDLGRKTQYF. The chain carries TRBV29-1 and TRBJ2-5; a weak D match, TRBD2 (5 bases). The CDR3 extends over 13 amino acids. Germline CDR1 is SQVTM and CDR2 is ANQGSEA. Trimming removed 0 bases from V and 6 bases from J, with 11 bases in between.

In this sample, this clonotype turned up many times. This rearrangement joins TRBV5-6 to TRBJ2-3; 11 bases are a match to TRBD2. CDR3 length: 16 amino acids. Per germline, CDR1 SGHDT and CDR2 YYEEEE. V trimming: 3 bases; J trimming: 5 bases; junction bases outside the gene matches: 8. CDR3 residues: CASSSNLLAGEDTQYF. DNA for the CDR3: TGTGCCAGCAGCTCCAACCTACTAGCGGGAGAAGATACGCAGTATTTT.

The chain joins TRBV6-1 to TRBJ1-6; D is undetermined. The CDR3 covers 14 residues. The V end lost 5 bases, the J end lost 9 bases, and 14 bases lay between the germline ends. Germline V lookup: CDR1 MNHNS, CDR2 SASEGT. The CDR3 region is CASSQTKEVSPLHF. The CDR3 DNA is TGTGCCAGCAGTCAGACGAAAGAAGTTTCACCCCTCCACTTT.